The 30 T cell receptor beta chains below come from one sample, sequenced in a study of Graves' ophthalmopathy and Graves' hyperthyroidism. The authors amplified TCR beta CDR3 regions, and they did so from RNA transcripts for repertoire sequencing. First-round RT-PCR used HTBI primers; second-round multiplex PCR followed. TCRdb reanalysed the multiplex PCR reads using MiXCR and keeps one entry per CDR3 protein. Of some 360,000 distinct CDR3 sequences listed, 17% are singletons. Sequencing was carried out using peripheral blood. Receptor source: an adult woman with stable Graves' hyperthyroidism.

The J gene is TRBJ1-1, the V gene TRBV12-3 or TRBV12-4, with D unresolved. There are 14 residues in the CDR3. With 5 bases removed from V and 1 base from J, the gap between germline ends came to 11 bases. CDR3 nucleotides: TGTGCCAGCAGTCCCGGGCCCGCGAACACTGAAGCTTTCTTT. This translates into CASSPGPANTEAFF.

The rearrangement joins TRBV11-2 to TRBJ2-2; 10 bases align to TRBD2. From germline, CDR1 is SGHAT and CDR2 FQNNGV. The CDR3 length is 19 residues. J gave up 4 bases and V 5 bases, and 16 bases lay outside the gene matches. CDR3 amino acids: CASSPRAGGRSRFTGELFF. CDR3 DNA sequence: TGTGCCAGCAGCCCCCGAGCGGGGGGGCGATCTCGGTTCACCGGGGAGCTGTTTTTT.

There are many counts of this clonotype. CDR3 sequence: CASSPTGNLNTEAFF. The DNA for the CDR3 is TGCGCCAGCAGTCCGACAGGGAACTTGAACACTGAAGCTTTCTTT. This sequence joins TRBV10-1 and TRBJ1-1, with 7 bases matching TRBD1. CDR3 length: 15 amino acids. The germline V gene has CDR1 WNHNN and CDR2 SYGVQD (reference sequence). The V and J ends lost 5 bases and 0 bases, in that order; junction bases with no gene match: 6.

This clonotype was seen repeatedly, ten times or more. The chain employs TRBV6-1 and TRBJ2-7; D remains unclear. This CDR3 contains 14 residues. The V gene lost 2 bases and the J gene lost 7 bases, with 15 bases spanning the gap. CDR1 MNHNS and CDR2 SASEGT come from the germline V gene. The CDR3 loop reads CASSELRGLGEQYF. CDR3 DNA: TGTGCCAGCAGTGAATTAAGAGGTCTGGGGGAGCAGTACTTC.

This clonotype occurred a few times. The J gene is TRBJ1-1, the V gene TRBV10-3; 9 positions agree with TRBD1. Germline CDR1 reads ENHRY; CDR2 reads SYGVKD. Trimming at V came to 0 bases and at J to 1 base, leaving 15 bases not matched to a gene. CDR3 length equals 20 residues. The DNA for the CDR3 is TGTGCCATCAGTGAGTCTCCGGGGAAGACAGGGGGAATCCCGAACACTGAAGCTTTCTTT. Protein product: CAISESPGKTGGIPNTEAFF.

In its sample, this clonotype was seen many times. The chain is built from TRBV7-2 and TRBJ2-1, with 7 bases that match TRBD1. This CDR3 contains 14 residues. Germline V gives CDR1 SGHTA, CDR2 FQGNSA. J gave up 4 bases and V 3 bases, and 3 bases lay outside the gene matches. CDR3 bases: TGTGCCAGCAGCTTCGTGGGACAGTACAATGAGCAGTTCTTC. Protein: CASSFVGQYNEQFF.

This clonotype was counted ten times or more. The CDR3 is CASCSGANTGELFF. In DNA, the CDR3 is TGTGCCAGCTGTAGCGGGGCGAACACCGGGGAGCTGTTTTTT. The chain combines TRBV28 with TRBJ2-2; 8 positions match TRBD2. Germline assignment: CDR1 MDHEN and CDR2 SYDVKM. With V trimmed by 8 bases and J by 0 bases, 2 bases remained unmatched. This CDR3 region has 14 residues.

As to this clonotype: It may be a read error: a sequence one base away is much more abundant. The genes are TRBV11-1 and TRBJ2-7; 7 bases are a match to TRBD1. CDR3 length equals 17 residues. The germline CDR1 and CDR2 sequences are SGHAT and FQDESV (reference sequence). The CDR3 loop is CTSSLVPPQGVYYEQYF. The CDR3 coding sequence is TGTACCAGCAGCTTAGTCCCCCCGCAGGGGGTCTACTACGAGCAGTACTTC.

This clonotype was counted only a few times. The chain uses TRBV6-5 and TRBJ1-6, with TRBD1 as a possible D gene (5 bases). Germline assignment: CDR1 MNHEY and CDR2 SVGAGI. CDR3 length equals 16 residues. V lost 0 bases to trimming and J lost 6 bases, with 12 bases between them. Here the CDR3 DNA reads TGTGCCAGCAGTTACTCTACAGGCCTTCCTAATTCACCCCTCCACTTT. The encoded protein is CASSYSTGLPNSPLHF.

This clonotype was seen only a few times. The chain recombines TRBV18 with TRBJ1-1, with TRBD1 matching 9 bases. Germline V gene lookup returns CDR1 KGHSH and CDR2 LQKENI. With 4 bases clipped from V and 3 bases from J, the junction kept 3 bases outside the gene matches. This CDR3 contains 14 residues. The chain's CDR3 is CASSQQGADTEAFF. As DNA, the CDR3 is TGTGCCAGCTCACAACAGGGGGCGGACACTGAAGCTTTCTTT.

This clonotype was recorded at least ten times. This chain links TRBV5-1 with TRBJ1-1; no clear D. Per germline, CDR1 SGHRS and CDR2 YFSETQ. The CDR3 totals 13 residues. Trimming pared 3 bases from V and 6 bases from J, leaving 12 bases between. The CDR3 region is CASSSLIPAEAFF. The CDR3 DNA follows: TGCGCCAGCAGCTCGCTCATACCTGCTGAAGCTTTCTTT.

This clonotype was detected ten times or more. The rearrangement links TRBV7-9 to TRBJ2-7; 10 bases are a match to TRBD2. Germline CDR1 is SEHNR and CDR2 is FQNEAQ (reference sequence). V was clipped by 1 base and J by 4 bases; unmatched bases: 7. The CDR3 covers 16 residues. For the CDR3, the DNA is TGTGCCAGCAGCTTAGAACTAGCGGGATCAGGTTACGAGCAGTACTTC. Translated: CASSLELAGSGYEQYF.

CDR3 coding DNA: TGCAGTGTTAGGGGGCCGTCGGGTCAGCCCCAGCATTTT. It is translated as CSVRGPSGQPQHF. V is TRBV20-1 and J is TRBJ1-5; 7 bases map to TRBD1. CDR1 DFQATT and CDR2 SNEGSKA come from the germline V gene (reference sequence). The CDR3 is 13 residues long. After removal of 7 bases from V and 6 bases from J, the junction contained 9 bases not matched to a gene.

There are many counts of this clonotype. The chain recombines TRBV10-3 with TRBJ1-5; no clear D. CDR1 and CDR2 (germline): ENHRY, SYGVKD. V was trimmed by 3 bases and J by 7 bases, leaving 10 bases between them. The CDR3 runs to 13 residues. Here the CDR3 DNA reads TGTGCCATCAGTGATTCCAGGTTACAGCCCCAGCATTTT. Its translation is CAISDSRLQPQHF.

This clonotype was counted once. The gene calls are TRBV7-8 and TRBJ1-2; 8 bases agree with TRBD1. The J segment lost 4 bases and the V segment lost 1 base, leaving 5 bases of the junction unmatched. Germline CDR1 reads SGHVS; CDR2 reads FQNEAQ. This CDR3 is built from 15 residues. CDR3 in amino acids: CASSLVGTGSYGYTF. CDR3 coding DNA: TGTGCCAGCAGCTTAGTCGGGACAGGAAGCTATGGCTACACCTTC.

There are many counts of this clonotype. The chain joins TRBV11-2 to TRBJ2-5; D is perhaps TRBD2 (5 bases). CDR3 length equals 13 residues. The V and J ends lost 4 bases and 4 bases respectively, with 10 bases between them. The germline V gene has CDR1 SGHAT and CDR2 FQNNGV. CDR3 sequence reads: CASSSLAAETQYF. CDR3 DNA: TGTGCCAGCAGCTCGCTAGCAGCAGAGACCCAGTACTTC. Using reference TRBV11-2 and TRBJ2-5 for the parts outside the CDR3, the full variable domain is EAGVAQSPRYKIIEKRQSVAFWCNPISGHATLYWYQQILGQGPKLLIQFQNNGVVDDSQLPKDRFSAERLKGVDSTLKIQPAKLEDSAVYLCASSSLAAETQYFGPGTRLLVL.

This clonotype was seen many times. This chain links TRBV29-1 with TRBJ2-5, with unresolved D. The CDR3 spans 12 residues. The V and J ends lost 0 bases and 5 bases respectively, with 7 bases between them. The germline gives CDR1 SQVTM, CDR2 ANQGSEA. DNA of the CDR3: TGCAGCGTTGAAGAATTAGGGGAGACCCAGTACTTC. Its protein is CSVEELGETQYF.

This clonotype was detected many times. This chain connects TRBV25-1 to TRBJ1-2; D uncertain. Trimming cost V 1 base and J 6 bases, with 6 bases left between them. The germline gives CDR1 MGHDK, CDR2 SYGVNS. The CDR3 loop spans 12 amino acids. Written as DNA, the CDR3 is TGTGCCAGCAGTGAATTTCCCAATGGCTACACCTTC. Protein: CASSEFPNGYTF.

This clonotype was seen at least ten times. CDR3 in DNA: TGTGCCAGCAGTTACTCGACTAGCGGGAGGAGGGAGACCCAGTACTTC. This codes for CASSYSTSGRRETQYF. This chain joins TRBV6-2 or TRBV6-3 and TRBJ2-5, with 13 positions matching TRBD2. J gave up 5 bases and V 0 bases, and 3 bases lay outside the gene matches. This CDR3 is built from 16 residues. Germline-derived CDR1 and CDR2 are MNHEY and SVGEGT.

As concerns this clonotype: This sequence may be a read error, since a much larger clone differs from it by one base. CDR3 DNA sequence: TGCAGTGCTAGATCGAGCCGGACAGGGGTTAGGGGGGAGCTGTGTTTT. It is translated as CSARSSRTGVRGELCF. The chain is built from TRBV20-1 and TRBJ2-2, with TRBD1 identical over 9 bases. CDR1 and CDR2 from the germline V gene are DFQATT and SNEGSKA (reference sequence). The length of the CDR3 is 16 residues.

This clonotype was observed many times. The J gene is TRBJ1-3, the V gene TRBV28, with 7 bases that match TRBD1. Germline V CDR1 and CDR2: MDHEN, SYDVKM. With 6 bases clipped from V and 4 bases from J, the junction kept 9 bases outside the gene matches. This CDR3 has 15 residues. The CDR3 sequence is CASSEAGGLGNTIYF. Here the CDR3 DNA reads TGTGCCAGCAGCGAAGCAGGGGGGTTAGGAAACACCATATATTTT.

Worth noting for this clonotype: Its ends do not fully match the called genes, so a read error is possible. V and J are TRBV28 and TRBJ1-1; D remains ambiguous. This CDR3 is 13 amino acids long. Germline V gives CDR1 MDHEN, CDR2 SYDVKM. The CDR3 sequence: CASSLAGGTEACF. The CDR3 DNA sequence: TGTGCCAGCAGTCTGGCGGGTGGCACTGAAGCTTGCTTT.

This clonotype was counted ten times or more. The rearrangement links TRBV7-9 to TRBJ2-5, with 7 bases identical to TRBD1. Germline values: CDR1 SEHNR, CDR2 FQNEAQ (reference sequence). This CDR3 is built from 15 residues. J was trimmed by 2 bases and V by 1 base; bases with no gene match: 4. DNA of the CDR3: TGTGCCAGCAGCTTAGTTGGACAGGCTCAAGAGACCCAGTACTTC. Its protein is CASSLVGQAQETQYF.

This clonotype was counted many times. The genes are TRBV28 and TRBJ2-4, with 9 bases identical to TRBD1. CDR3 length: 15 residues. CDR1 is MDHEN and CDR2 is SYDVKM in the germline V gene. V shed 5 bases, J shed 4 bases, and the junction held 6 bases outside the gene matches. Written as DNA, the CDR3 is TGTGCCAGCAGTAGACAGGGGGGAACAAAAAACATTCAGTACTTC. Its translation is CASSRQGGTKNIQYF.

This clonotype occurred many times. This chain connects TRBV6-4 to TRBJ2-7, with a weak D call TRBD2 (7 bases). CDR1 is MRHNA, CDR2 SNTAGT, per germline. V lost 4 bases to trimming and J lost 2 bases, with 21 bases between them. The CDR3 totals 17 residues. CDR3 residues: CASSVNRGASPAYEQYF. For the CDR3, the DNA is TGTGCCAGCAGTGTGAATCGGGGGGCGTCTCCCGCCTACGAGCAGTACTTC.

This clonotype was seen at least ten times. V and J are TRBV6-5 and TRBJ1-1; D not certain. V lost 0 bases to trimming and J lost 0 bases, with 14 bases between them. The CDR3 consists of 17 residues. Germline CDR1 reads MNHEY; CDR2 reads SVGAGI. CDR3 in amino acids: CASSYSGLVGMNTEAFF. The CDR3 DNA is TGTGCCAGCAGTTACTCGGGGTTGGTTGGGATGAACACTGAAGCTTTCTTT.

At least ten counts were recorded for this clonotype. This chain uses TRBV12-5 with TRBJ2-4; 8 bases are shared with TRBD2. The CDR3 has 16 residues. The V segment lost 7 bases and the J segment 0 bases; nucleotides outside the gene matches: 8. CDR1 LGHNT and CDR2 FRNRAP come from the germline V gene. The chain's CDR3 is CASAGGDLLAKNIQYF. CDR3 DNA sequence: TGTGCTAGTGCGGGAGGGGACCTCCTAGCCAAAAACATTCAGTACTTC.

This clonotype was counted at least ten times. This chain uses TRBV6-5 with TRBJ2-7; D gene unclear. Trimming shortened V by 2 bases and J by 3 bases, and 11 bases separated the two germline ends. The CDR3 consists of 14 residues. Germline V gene lookup returns CDR1 MNHEY and CDR2 SVGAGI. This CDR3 is CASSYGGSNYEQYF. The CDR3 DNA reads TGTGCCAGCAGTTACGGTGGATCCAACTACGAGCAGTACTTC.

The genes are TRBV25-1 and TRBJ1-1; 9 positions agree with TRBD1. The CDR3 totals 11 residues. Germline V CDR1 and CDR2: MGHDK, SYGVNS. V dropped 11 bases and J dropped 7; count of bases not matched to a gene: 5. The CDR3 loop reads CASRTGVEAFF. The CDR3 region has the DNA TGTGCCTCGCGGACAGGGGTTGAAGCTTTCTTT.

This clonotype was recorded a few times. The J gene is TRBJ1-6, the V gene TRBV3-1, with D unresolved. V gave up 3 bases and J gave up 7 bases, with 7 bases separating them. Germline-derived CDR1 and CDR2 are LGHDT and YNNKEL (reference sequence). There are 13 residues in the CDR3. The DNA for the CDR3 is TGTGCCAGCAGCCAGGTCCTGAATTCACCCCTCCACTTT. It specifies CASSQVLNSPLHF.